The TCR beta chain under discussion was sequenced for a study of T cell repertoires in ileal Crohn's disease (dated by TCRdb to the late 2010s). Background on the whole study: Median disease duration was about eight years, and about 40% of patients were identified as active smokers at the time of surgery. Every patient underwent surgery because of a complication, which was stricturing disease in approximately 60% and penetrating disease in about 40%. Roughly half of the patients were given postoperative therapy, with roughly 20 on anti-TNF agents and 11 on thiopurines. Biopsies taken from the proximal margin of the surgical specimen were designated as MI samples. For commercial TCRB immunosequencing, approximately 460 nanograms of biopsy DNA were submitted for each sample. TCR repertoire analysis was done in 57 Crohn's disease patients from a prospective multicentre cohort. Running in parallel with the study was a multicentre cohort set up to find predictors of early endoscopic recurrence following ileocolonic resection. Endoscopic postoperative recurrence was defined by a Rutgeerts score above i0. A total of approximately 150 mucosal samples from approximately 57 patients were sequenced, collected from several sites on the surgical specimen and at postoperative endoscopy. The study at large found these results: Higher high-frequency clone percentages at surgery were associated with endoscopic recurrence; all patients with clonality above 26.8% (18/57) had recurrence. Compared with CD4 T cells, sorted CD8 T cells held more high-frequency clones, which suggests that the mucosal expansions were mostly CD8. Mucosal CD4 and CD8 T cells were sorted and sequenced only in a subgroup of patients, whose size was not stated. A significantly higher proportion of clonal expansions was observed in active smokers at surgery than in non-smokers (25.9% vs 17.9%, p=0.02).

V lost 10 bases and J lost 2 bases, and the count of bases not matched to a germline gene is 8. The CDR3 runs 15 amino acids, cysteine and phenylalanine included. Only the CDR3 DNA stays, 45 bases, in frame from base 1. CDR1 is given as LNHDA and CDR2 as SQIVND, both from the germline V gene (reference sequence). Libraries were constructed by the immunoSEQ multiplex PCR assay. Adaptive Biotechnology amplified the CDR3 regions from genomic DNA with a two-step multiplex PCR designed to control amplification bias. Primers for every V and J gene segment were used in the first PCR, and barcodes and Illumina adapters were added in the second PCR. CDR3 libraries were sequenced on an Illumina instrument. Per the source publication's procedure: The analysis used both the pipelines supplied by the vendor and custom analysis of the raw data in R/Bioconductor with R version 3.3.0. Clonality, ranging from 0 to 1, was calculated as the inverse of the normalised Shannon entropy of all productive clones. High-frequency clones were defined as the share of the repertoire taken up by the top 100 clones, keeping only clones that passed a 95% confidence test. Repertoire diversity was measured with the Simpson index, and overlap between samples was measured with the Morisita-Horn index. This is the immuneACCESS table as TCRdb keeps it, with only in-frame sequences that have V and J called. A part of the clones is gone; compared with another copy, unresolved V genes explain less than half, and the rest is unexplained. For V, J and clone size, that table is used; D and trimming come from the DNA. The sample data list more than 500 clones, and about 92% of these were observed just once. The top ten constitute approximately 12% of the sample.

With respect to this clone: There is no known antigen for this receptor. No base-level quality is on record; no much larger clone is a single base apart.

The time point label corresponds to: proximal margin of the surgical specimen (macroscopically non-inflamed). Eligible patients were adults with ileal or ileocolonic Crohn's disease who had an indication for ileocolonic resection. Whole ileal mucosal biopsies were kept frozen at -80 degrees C prior to DNA extraction. A TRizol-based method was used to extract genomic DNA from the frozen whole biopsies, and the DNA was quantified with a NanoDrop 2000 spectrophotometer. The specimen was ileal tissue. The chain is encoded by TRBV19 joined to TRBJ2-7, with 13 bases matching TRBD2. This receptor was obtained from an adult with Crohn's disease. The CDR3 reads CATSLGLAGAYEQYF. The bases are TGTGCCACCTCCCTAGGACTAGCGGGAGCCTACGAGCAGTACTTC.